The 24 T cell receptor beta chains below come from one sample, sequenced in a study of blood T cell repertoires in COVID-19. Libraries were prepared by immunoSEQ multiplex PCR; TCRdb keeps only in-frame clonotypes and omits some of them. The table records 150,000 to 200,000 clones, roughly 88% of them present only once. Sequencing was performed on PBMCs or T cells enriched from blood (not recorded which). Receptors were obtained from a woman aged 45 to 65 who had recovered from COVID-19.

This clone was detected a few times. V gene TRBV6-6 combines with J gene TRBJ2-3, with 9 bases identical to TRBD2. Germline CDR1 and CDR2: MNHNY and SVGAGI (reference sequence). The CDR3 is 13 amino acids. CDR3 sequence: CATAGGLGDTQYF. The CDR3 coding sequence is TGTGCGACTGCGGGGGGGTTGGGAGATACGCAGTATTTT.

The chain combines TRBV27 with TRBJ1-2; possibly TRBD1 for D (6 bases). The V gene's germline CDR1 is MNHEY and CDR2 SMNVEV (reference sequence). With 4 bases removed from V and 5 bases from J, the gap between germline ends came to 17 bases. The CDR3 sequence is 15 residues long. The chain's CDR3 is CASSSPGLQGYGYTF. CDR3 sequence (DNA): TGTGCCAGCAGTTCCCCCGGGCTACAGGGATATGGCTACACCTTC.

This clone turned up a few times. V and J are TRBV3-1 (or the pseudogene TRBV3-2) and TRBJ2-1; 8 bases map to TRBD2. Trimming at V came to 3 bases and at J to 7 bases, leaving 8 bases not matched to a gene. Germline CDR1 reads LGHDT; CDR2 reads YNNKEL (reference sequence). The CDR3 loop spans 15 amino acids. The CDR3 sequence: CASSQGRGGKNEQFF. CDR3 coding DNA: TGTGCCAGCAGCCAGGGTCGGGGGGGAAAAAATGAGCAGTTCTTC.

V is TRBV7-8 and J is TRBJ1-3; D may be TRBD1 (5 bases). Germline assignment: CDR1 SGHVS and CDR2 FQNEAQ. V lost 5 bases and J 4 bases, leaving 15 bases between the germline ends. CDR3 length: 15 amino acids. The CDR3, as DNA: TGTGCCAGCAGCCGAGCGGGGGGATACGGAAACACCATATATTTT. It codes for CASSRAGGYGNTIYF.

The gene calls are TRBV29-1 and TRBJ2-1, with 9 bases identical to TRBD2. Germline values: CDR1 SQVTM, CDR2 ANQGSEA. J was trimmed by 4 bases and V by 7 bases; bases with no gene match: 5. This CDR3 is 13 amino acids long. As DNA, the CDR3 is TGCAGCGCCATAGCGGGGGCATACAATGAGCAGTTCTTC. As protein: CSAIAGAYNEQFF.

The rearrangement joins TRBV4-3 to TRBJ2-5; the match to TRBD2 covers 8 bases. CDR3 length equals 14 residues. V shed 0 bases and J 10 bases; nucleotides not matched to a gene: 7. In germline, CDR1 is LGHNA, CDR2 YSLEER. The CDR3 DNA follows: TGCGCCAGCAGCCAAGACTCGCGGGGGGCGGGCCAGTACTTC. Amino acid sequence: CASSQDSRGAGQYF.

This rearrangement joins TRBV5-1 to TRBJ1-5, with D hard to call. The V end lost 10 bases, the J end lost 5 bases, and 13 bases lay between the germline ends. The CDR3 extends over 12 amino acids. Germline CDR1 and CDR2: SGHRS and YFSETQ. CDR3 protein: CAWEAVDQPQHF. The CDR3 DNA sequence: TGCGCCTGGGAGGCGGTAGATCAGCCCCAGCATTTT.

The rearrangement uses TRBV6-2 or TRBV6-3 and TRBJ1-1; perhaps TRBD1 as D (6 bases). The germline V and J ends were trimmed by 0 bases and 4 bases, with 15 bases remaining between them. Germline-derived CDR1 and CDR2 are MNHEY and SVGEGT. The CDR3 length is 16 residues. CDR3 residues: CASSYSRAGVATEAFF. Written as DNA, the CDR3 is TGTGCCAGCAGTTACTCGCGGGCAGGGGTGGCCACTGAAGCTTTCTTT.

V is TRBV15 and J is TRBJ2-6, with no clear D. This CDR3 is built from 16 residues. Germline CDR1 is LNHNV and CDR2 is YYDKDF (reference sequence). Trimming removed 3 bases at V and 0 bases at J, with 9 bases between. The CDR3, as DNA: TGTGCCACCAGCAGCCCTCGGGTCTCTGGGGCCAACGTCCTGACTTTC. It yields the protein CATSSPRVSGANVLTF.

The chain carries TRBV7-2 and TRBJ2-1; D is possibly TRBD1 (5 bases). The germline V and J ends were trimmed by 7 bases and 7 bases, with 14 bases remaining between them. Germline V lookup: CDR1 SGHTA, CDR2 FQGNSA. This CDR3 region has 13 residues. This CDR3 is CASNKYQGNEQFF. The CDR3 DNA reads as TGTGCCAGCAACAAATACCAGGGTAATGAGCAGTTCTTC.

The chain uses TRBV15 and TRBJ2-3, with TRBD2 matching over 9 bases. The length of the CDR3 is 16 residues. Per the germline V gene, CDR1 is LNHNV and CDR2 is YYDKDF (reference sequence). J was trimmed by 3 bases and V by 4 bases; bases with no gene match: 8. The CDR3 nucleotides are TGTGCCACCAGCACGCCCTCCCTAGCGGGGACAGATACGCAGTATTTT. This sequence encodes CATSTPSLAGTDTQYF.

J is TRBJ1-2 and V is TRBV3-1 (or the pseudogene TRBV3-2); D might be TRBD1 (5 bases). The V gene lost 4 bases and the J gene lost 0 bases, with 9 bases spanning the gap. The CDR3 consists of 14 residues. The V gene's germline CDR1 is LGHDT and CDR2 YNNKEL (reference sequence). The CDR3 DNA is TGTGCCAGCAGCCTAAGGGGTCCTAACTATGGCTACACCTTC. Translating gives CASSLRGPNYGYTF.

The chain employs TRBV4-3 and TRBJ2-7; D is unresolved. CDR1 and CDR2 (germline): LGHNA, YSLEER. V gave up 0 bases and J gave up 2 bases, with 8 bases separating them. The CDR3 loop spans 14 amino acids. CDR3 sequence reads: CASSQEGGAYEQYF. The CDR3 DNA is TGCGCCAGCAGCCAAGAAGGCGGAGCCTACGAGCAGTACTTC.

Points on this clone: The germline gene is not matched at one end of the junction; a read error may be the cause. The CDR3 DNA reads TGTGCCAGCAGTTACTTCGGCGGAGGCACCTACAATTCACCCCTCCACTTT. Its protein is CASSYFGGGTYNSPLHF. V is TRBV6-2 or TRBV6-3 and J is TRBJ1-6; D is undetermined. The CDR3 totals 17 residues. Germline loops: CDR1 MNHEY, CDR2 SVGEGT.

The rearrangement joins TRBV12-5 to TRBJ1-5; perhaps TRBD1 as D (5 bases). Trimming stripped 7 bases from V and 0 bases from J, with 10 bases between. The germline gives CDR1 LGHNT, CDR2 FRNRAP. This CDR3 contains 14 residues. The CDR3 nucleotides read TGTGCTAGTGCCAAGGACAATAGCAATCAGCCCCAGCATTTT. Amino acids: CASAKDNSNQPQHF.

Many counts were recorded for this clone. This chain joins TRBV7-2 and TRBJ1-1, with unresolved D. The CDR3 extends over 14 amino acids. Trimming pared 6 bases from V and 5 bases from J, leaving 16 bases between. The germline V gene encodes CDR1 SGHTA and CDR2 FQGNSA. The DNA of the CDR3 is TGTGCCAGCAGGATCAGGCCCGGCGGGACTGAAGCTTTCTTT. Protein product: CASRIRPGGTEAFF.

This clone was counted between two and nine times. V and J are TRBV12-3 or TRBV12-4 and TRBJ2-7; D is unclear. CDR3 length equals 12 residues. The V end was cut by 6 bases, the J end by 0 bases, with 6 bases between. The CDR3 region has the DNA TGTGCCAGCAGCCTAGACTCCTACGAGCAGTACTTC. Protein: CASSLDSYEQYF.

This clone showed up just a few times. The chain joins TRBV6-5 to TRBJ1-2; the D is unclear. This CDR3 is built from 14 residues. Looked up from germline, CDR1 is MNHEY and CDR2 is SVGAGI. V was pared by 0 bases and J by 4 bases, with 9 bases between. CDR3 loop: CASSYSMGAYGYTF. CDR3 DNA: TGTGCCAGCAGTTACTCGATGGGCGCCTATGGCTACACCTTC.

The chain carries TRBV3-1 (or the pseudogene TRBV3-2) and TRBJ1-2; tentative D call: TRBD1 (6 bases). The V and J ends lost 6 bases and 1 base respectively, with 15 bases between them. Germline lookup yields CDR1 LGHDT and CDR2 YNNKEL (reference sequence). The CDR3 spans 15 residues. The CDR3 region is CASRPRGPFNYGYTF. CDR3 nucleotide sequence: TGTGCCAGCAGACCCAGGGGCCCATTTAACTATGGCTACACCTTC.

This clone has only one observation. The chain links TRBV6-4 to TRBJ1-2, with D possibly being TRBD1 (6 bases). This CDR3 contains 14 residues. The V gene's germline CDR1 is MRHNA and CDR2 SNTAGT. The V end lost 4 bases, the J end lost 7 bases, and 16 bases lay between the germline ends. In nucleotides, the CDR3 is TGTGCCAGCAGTGCTGAAGGGGGAAGTGGTGGCTACACCTTC. It encodes CASSAEGGSGGYTF.

The rearrangement links TRBV28 to TRBJ1-5; no clear D. Trimming removed 8 bases from V and 1 base from J, with 12 bases in between. CDR1 and CDR2 (germline): MDHEN, SYDVKM. The CDR3 extends over 14 amino acids. Here the CDR3 DNA reads TGTGCCAGCGGGGAAGGGAGGAGCAATCAGCCCCAGCATTTT. Translating gives CASGEGRSNQPQHF. Combining the CDR3 with reference TRBV28 and TRBJ1-5 gives the whole variable domain DVKVTQSSRYLVKRTGEKVFLECVQDMDHENMFWYRQDPGLGLRLIYFSYDVKMKEKGDIPEGYSVSREKKERFSLILESASTNQTSMYLCASGEGRSNQPQHFGDGTRLSIL.

The chain employs TRBV7-3 and TRBJ2-3; D gene ambiguous. CDR1 and CDR2 (germline): SGHTA, FQGTGA. The CDR3 is made up of 13 amino acids. Trimming removed 4 bases from V and 7 bases from J, with 12 bases in between. CDR3 in amino acids: CASSSDSWNTQYF. The DNA for the CDR3 is TGTGCCAGCAGCTCTGACTCGTGGAATACGCAGTATTTT.

V usage is TRBV14 and J usage is TRBJ1-5, with 8 nucleotides matching TRBD1. V lost 6 bases to trimming and J lost 4 bases; unmatched junction nucleotides: 14. Germline V CDR1 and CDR2: SGHDN, FVKESK. The CDR3 has 17 residues. CDR3 protein: CASRSDRAVYRNQPQHF. The CDR3 DNA is TGTGCCAGCAGATCGGACAGGGCGGTTTATAGGAATCAGCCCCAGCATTTT.

The chain uses TRBV11-2 and TRBJ2-2, with 9 nucleotides matching TRBD1. Germline values: CDR1 SGHAT, CDR2 FQNNGV. The junction had 10 bases not matched to a gene; V was cut back by 5 bases and J by 6 bases. The CDR3 spans 16 residues. The CDR3 here is CASSTLQGASAGELFF. DNA for the CDR3: TGTGCCAGCAGCACGCTACAGGGGGCAAGCGCCGGGGAGCTGTTTTTT. Full variable domain (missing parts from reference TRBV11-2 and TRBJ2-2): EAGVAQSPRYKIIEKRQSVAFWCNPISGHATLYWYQQILGQGPKLLIQFQNNGVVDDSQLPKDRFSAERLKGVDSTLKIQPAKLEDSAVYLCASSTLQGASAGELFFGEGSRLTVL.